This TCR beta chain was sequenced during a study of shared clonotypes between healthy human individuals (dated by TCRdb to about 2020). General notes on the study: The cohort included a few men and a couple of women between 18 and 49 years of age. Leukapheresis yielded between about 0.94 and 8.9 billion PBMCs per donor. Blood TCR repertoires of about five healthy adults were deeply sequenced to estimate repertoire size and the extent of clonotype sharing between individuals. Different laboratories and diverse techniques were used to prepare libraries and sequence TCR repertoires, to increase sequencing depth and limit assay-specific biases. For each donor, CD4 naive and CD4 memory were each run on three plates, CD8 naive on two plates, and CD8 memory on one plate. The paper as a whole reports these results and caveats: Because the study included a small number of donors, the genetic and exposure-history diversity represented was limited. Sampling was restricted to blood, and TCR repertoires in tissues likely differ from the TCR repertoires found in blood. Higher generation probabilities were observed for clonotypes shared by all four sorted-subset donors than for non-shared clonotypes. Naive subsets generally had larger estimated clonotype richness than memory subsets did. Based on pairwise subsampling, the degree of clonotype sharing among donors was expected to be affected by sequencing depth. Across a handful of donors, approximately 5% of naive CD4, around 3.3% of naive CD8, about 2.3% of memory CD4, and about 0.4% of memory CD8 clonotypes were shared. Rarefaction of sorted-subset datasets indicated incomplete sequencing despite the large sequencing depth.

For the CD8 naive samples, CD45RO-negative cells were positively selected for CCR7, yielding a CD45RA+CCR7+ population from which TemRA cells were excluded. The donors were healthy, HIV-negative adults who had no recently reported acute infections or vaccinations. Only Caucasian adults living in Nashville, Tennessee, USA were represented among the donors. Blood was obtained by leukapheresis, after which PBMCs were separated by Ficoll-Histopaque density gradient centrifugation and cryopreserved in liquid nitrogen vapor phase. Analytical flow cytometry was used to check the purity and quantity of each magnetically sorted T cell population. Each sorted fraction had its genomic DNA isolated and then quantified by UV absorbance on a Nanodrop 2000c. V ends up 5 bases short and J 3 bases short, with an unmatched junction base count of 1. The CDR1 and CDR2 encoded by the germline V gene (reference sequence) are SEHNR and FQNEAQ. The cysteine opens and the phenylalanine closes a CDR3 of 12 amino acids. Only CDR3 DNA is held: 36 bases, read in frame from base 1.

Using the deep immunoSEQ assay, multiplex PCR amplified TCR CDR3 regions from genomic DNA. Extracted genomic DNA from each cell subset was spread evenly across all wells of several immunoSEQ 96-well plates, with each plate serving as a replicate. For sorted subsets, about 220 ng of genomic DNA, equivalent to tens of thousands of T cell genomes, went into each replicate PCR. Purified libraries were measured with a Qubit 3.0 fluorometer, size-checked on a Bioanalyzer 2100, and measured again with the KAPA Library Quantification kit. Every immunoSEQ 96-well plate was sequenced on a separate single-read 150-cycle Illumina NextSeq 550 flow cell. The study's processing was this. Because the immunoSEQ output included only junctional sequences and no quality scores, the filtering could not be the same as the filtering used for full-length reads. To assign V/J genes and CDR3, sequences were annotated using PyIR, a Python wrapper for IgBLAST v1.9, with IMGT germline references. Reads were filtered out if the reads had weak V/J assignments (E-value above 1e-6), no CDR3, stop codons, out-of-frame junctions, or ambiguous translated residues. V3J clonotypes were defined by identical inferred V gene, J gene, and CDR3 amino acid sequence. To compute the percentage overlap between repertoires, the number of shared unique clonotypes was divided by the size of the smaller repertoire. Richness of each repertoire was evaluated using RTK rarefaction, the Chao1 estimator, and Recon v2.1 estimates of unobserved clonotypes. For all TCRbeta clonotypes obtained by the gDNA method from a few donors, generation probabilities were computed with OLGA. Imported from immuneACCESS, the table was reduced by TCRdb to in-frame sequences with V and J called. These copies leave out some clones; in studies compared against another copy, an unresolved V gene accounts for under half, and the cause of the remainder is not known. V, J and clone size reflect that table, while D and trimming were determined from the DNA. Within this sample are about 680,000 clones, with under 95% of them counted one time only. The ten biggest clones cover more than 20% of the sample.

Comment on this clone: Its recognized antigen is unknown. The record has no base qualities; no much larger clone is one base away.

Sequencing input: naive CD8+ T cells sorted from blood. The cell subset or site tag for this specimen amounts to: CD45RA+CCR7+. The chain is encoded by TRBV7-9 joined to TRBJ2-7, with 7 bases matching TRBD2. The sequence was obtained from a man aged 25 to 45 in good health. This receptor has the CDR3 CASSRDYYEQYF. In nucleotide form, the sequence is TGTGCCAGCAGCAGGGACTACTACGAGCAGTACTTC.